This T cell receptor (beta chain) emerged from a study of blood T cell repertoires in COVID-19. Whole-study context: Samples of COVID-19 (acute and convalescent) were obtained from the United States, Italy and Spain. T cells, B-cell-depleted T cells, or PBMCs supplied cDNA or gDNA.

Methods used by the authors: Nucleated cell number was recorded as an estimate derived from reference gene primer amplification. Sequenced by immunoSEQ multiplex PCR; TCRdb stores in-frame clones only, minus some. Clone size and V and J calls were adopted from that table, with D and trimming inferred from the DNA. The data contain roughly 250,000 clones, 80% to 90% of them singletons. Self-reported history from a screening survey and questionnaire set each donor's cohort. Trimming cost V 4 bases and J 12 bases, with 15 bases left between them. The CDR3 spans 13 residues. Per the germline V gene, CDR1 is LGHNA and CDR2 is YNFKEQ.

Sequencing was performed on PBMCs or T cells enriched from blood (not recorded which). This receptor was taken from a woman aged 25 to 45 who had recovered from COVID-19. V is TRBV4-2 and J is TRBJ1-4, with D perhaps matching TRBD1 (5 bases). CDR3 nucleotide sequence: TGTGCCAGCAGCCCCCTGGGACTGGAGGAACTGTTTTTT. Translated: CASSPLGLEELFF.